The clone carrying this T cell receptor beta chain was picked up a small number of times. This sample is drawn from a study of response to subunit inactivated influenza vaccine. TCRdb analysed the RT-PCR reads with MiXCR anew, one entry per CDR3 protein. Of approximately 730,000 distinct CDR3 sequences in the sample, approximately 15% were seen once. The V end was cut by 1 base, the J end by 7 bases, with 5 bases between. The CDR3 runs to 12 residues. Germline V lookup: CDR1 SGHRS, CDR2 YFSETQ. The rearrangement joins TRBV5-1 to TRBJ1-4, with no clear D. Sample: PBMCs from blood, taken roughly 2 weeks before vaccination. This receptor was taken from a man in his forties or fifties who received an inactivated influenza vaccine. The CDR3 coding sequence is TGCGCCAGCAGCTTGAATCGTGAAAAACTGTTTTTT. Its protein is CASSLNREKLFF. Together with reference TRBV5-1 and TRBJ1-4, the CDR3 gives the full variable domain: KAGVTQTPRYLIKTRGQQVTLSCSPISGHRSVSWYQQTPGQGLQFLFEYFSETQRNKGNFPGRFSGRQFSNSRSEMNVSTLELGDSALYLCASSLNREKLFFGSGTQLSVL.